A single sample is the source of the 10 T cell receptor beta chains below, sequenced in a study of blood T cell repertoires in COVID-19. Some clones are missing from TCRdb's copy, which holds only in-frame ones; the method was immunoSEQ multiplex PCR. The sample includes about 330,000 clones, about 87% of them seen just once. Sequencing was carried out using peripheral blood. The origin of the receptors is a man between 25 and 39 years old with COVID-19, enrolled during active disease.

The chain carries TRBV5-1 and TRBJ1-3; 7 bases map to TRBD1. After removal of 2 bases from V and 2 bases from J, the junction contained 1 base not matched to a gene. CDR1 and CDR2 from the germline V gene are SGHRS and YFSETQ. This CDR3 is 14 amino acids long. This chain's CDR3 is CASSFGQAGNTIYF. The CDR3 nucleotides read TGCGCCAGCAGCTTCGGACAGGCTGGAAACACCATATATTTT.

The rearrangement joins TRBV5-8 to TRBJ1-5; D not certain. Germline V gives CDR1 SGHTS, CDR2 YDEGEE. CDR3 length equals 13 residues. Trimming pared 4 bases from V and 4 bases from J, leaving 9 bases between. This CDR3 is CASSRDGNQPQHF. The CDR3, as DNA: TGTGCCAGCAGCCGCGACGGGAATCAGCCCCAGCATTTT. The full variable domain, with the rest looked up from reference TRBV5-8 and TRBJ1-5, is EAGVTQSPTHLIKTRGQQATLRCSPISGHTSVYWYQQALGLGLQFLLWYDEGEERNRGNFPPRFSGRQFPNYSSELNVNALELEDSALYLCASSRDGNQPQHFGDGTRLSIL.

The chain combines TRBV9 with TRBJ1-4; D is unclear. The CDR3 length is 17 residues. Germline V gene data show CDR1 as SGDLS and CDR2 as YYNGEE. Trimming took off 0 bases at V and 0 bases at J, with 12 bases between the two ends. Here the CDR3 reads CASSVGADQATNEKLFF. The DNA for the CDR3 is TGTGCCAGCAGCGTAGGGGCAGATCAGGCAACTAATGAAAAACTGTTTTTT. The full variable domain, with the rest looked up from reference TRBV9 and TRBJ1-4, is DSGVTQTPKHLITATGQRVTLRCSPRSGDLSVYWYQQSLDQGLQFLIQYYNGEERAKGNILERFSAQQFPDLHSELNLSSLELGDSALYFCASSVGADQATNEKLFFGSGTQLSVL.

V gene TRBV5-6 combines with J gene TRBJ1-6, with 7 bases lining up with TRBD1. This CDR3 has 15 amino acids. Trimming at V came to 0 bases and at J to 7 bases, leaving 4 bases not matched to a gene. CDR1 is SGHDT and CDR2 is YYEEEE in the germline V gene. CDR3 amino acids: CASSLGQGRNSPLHF. CDR3 in DNA: TGTGCCAGCAGCTTGGGACAGGGAAGGAATTCACCCCTCCACTTT.

CDR3 protein: CASTQTTLSTEAFF. Written as DNA, the CDR3 is TGTGCCAGCACCCAGACAACGTTGAGCACTGAAGCTTTCTTT. This chain connects TRBV7-2 to TRBJ1-1, with D unresolved. CDR1 and CDR2 (germline): SGHTA, FQGNSA. V lost 7 bases and J lost 4, with 16 bases in between. The length of the CDR3 is 14 residues.

This clone occurred a few times. The chain has TRBV6-5 and TRBJ2-1; 11 bases are a match to TRBD1. V was clipped by 3 bases and J by 6 bases; unmatched bases: 7. CDR1 MNHEY and CDR2 SVGAGI come from the germline V gene. There are 16 residues in the CDR3. The CDR3 spells CASSYSMGQGVNEQFF. DNA of the CDR3: TGTGCCAGCAGTTATAGTATGGGACAGGGGGTCAATGAGCAGTTCTTC.

This clone occurred once. The chain is built from TRBV5-1 and TRBJ2-7, with 9 bases identical to TRBD1. This CDR3 has 15 amino acids. J was trimmed by 3 bases and V by 5 bases; bases with no gene match: 9. Germline V gives CDR1 SGHRS, CDR2 YFSETQ. Written as DNA, the CDR3 is TGCGCCAGCAGTTTGTGGGGGACAGGGCTCTACGAGCAGTACTTC. Translating gives CASSLWGTGLYEQYF. Full variable domain (missing parts from reference TRBV5-1 and TRBJ2-7): KAGVTQTPRYLIKTRGQQVTLSCSPISGHRSVSWYQQTPGQGLQFLFEYFSETQRNKGNFPGRFSGRQFSNSRSEMNVSTLELGDSALYLCASSLWGTGLYEQYFGPGTRLTVT.

CDR3 coding DNA: TGCGCCAGCAGCCATCTTAACACTAGGACCTGGGTAGATCCCGAAGCTTTCTTT. Translating it yields CASSHLNTRTWVDPEAFF. The chain is built from TRBV4-1 and TRBJ1-1; D gene uncertain. The V gene's germline CDR1 is MGHRA and CDR2 YSYEKL. The CDR3 contains 18 residues. Between the trimmed V and J ends, which lost 3 bases and 8 bases, there was a span of 28 bases.

This clone was seen a handful of times. The gene calls are TRBV6-6 and TRBJ1-2; possible D gene TRBD1, 5 bases. V lost 0 bases and J 3 bases, leaving 8 bases between the germline ends. Germline values: CDR1 MNHNY, CDR2 SVGAGI (reference sequence). This CDR3 is built from 14 residues. The CDR3 protein is CASSYSLGDYGYTF. The DNA of the CDR3 is TGTGCCAGCAGTTACTCGTTAGGGGACTATGGCTACACCTTC.

This clone was recorded once. The chain employs TRBV20-1 and TRBJ1-1, with no clear D. This CDR3 spans 13 amino acids. V lost 3 bases and J lost 1, with 9 bases in between. The germline CDR1 and CDR2 sequences are DFQATT and SNEGSKA (reference sequence). The CDR3 DNA follows: TGCAGTGCTAGTTTCGGGTCGAACACTGAAGCTTTCTTT. It yields the protein CSASFGSNTEAFF.